The next 4 T cell receptor beta chains were all read from a single sample in a study of T cell repertoires in cytomegalovirus infection. TCRdb reanalysed the reads using MiXCR and keeps one entry per CDR3 protein. The table has a few hundred thousand distinct CDR3 sequences, around a sixth seen once. Material for sequencing was PBMCs. These receptors were collected from a human donor in good health (CMV status not recorded). Some clones in this sample may be carry-over from other donors' samples.

This clonotype was detected a few times. This chain links TRBV20-1 with TRBJ1-5, with D possibly being TRBD1 (6 bases). Trimming removed 0 bases at V and 2 bases at J, with 11 bases between. Germline V gene sequence: CDR1 DFQATT, CDR2 SNEGSKA (reference sequence). CDR3 size: 15 residues. The CDR3 reads CSAREVRGGNQPQHF. The CDR3 DNA reads TGCAGTGCTAGAGAAGTCAGGGGTGGCAATCAGCCCCAGCATTTT.

This clonotype has ten or more counts. The chain's CDR3 is CASSAGQPNEKLFF. CDR3 coding DNA: TGTGCCAGCAGCGCAGGACAGCCTAATGAAAAACTGTTTTTT. This chain links TRBV7-8 with TRBJ1-4; possibly TRBD1 for D (6 bases). The CDR3 is 14 residues long. Germline V gene sequence: CDR1 SGHVS, CDR2 FQNEAQ. V was cut by 5 bases and J by 3 bases, with 10 bases left in between. The whole variable domain, remainder taken from reference TRBV7-8 and TRBJ1-4, is GAGVSQSPRYKVAKRGQDVALRCDPISGHVSLFWYQQALGQGPEFLTYFQNEAQLDKSGLPSDRFFAERPEGSVSTLKIQRTQQEDSAVYLCASSAGQPNEKLFFGSGTQLSVL.

This chain uses TRBV7-8 with TRBJ1-4; a possible D gene is TRBD1 (6 bases). The V end lost 0 bases, the J end lost 3 bases, and 11 bases lay between the germline ends. The CDR3 spans 16 residues. Germline CDR1 reads SGHVS; CDR2 reads FQNEAQ. CDR3 in DNA: TGTGCCAGCAGCTTAGCGGACCAGGGGCCTAATGAAAAACTGTTTTTT. It codes for CASSLADQGPNEKLFF.

The rearrangement uses TRBV30 and TRBJ2-1, with unresolved D. Trimming cost V 2 bases and J 1 base, with 12 bases left between them. CDR1 and CDR2 (germline): GTSNPN, SVGIG (reference sequence). This CDR3 comprises 15 residues. Written as DNA, the CDR3 is TGTGCCTGGAGTCCTCTGACGGCATCCTACAATGAGCAGTTCTTC. Protein sequence: CAWSPLTASYNEQFF.